Listed below are T cell receptor beta chains from one sample, sequenced in a study of blood T cells in healthy people across ages. TCRdb re-analysed the 5' RACE reads in MiXCR, keeping a single row per CDR3 protein. The sample carries some 1.8 million distinct CDR3 sequences, about two fifths recorded once. Source material: blood. These receptor sequences come from a human donor in good health. CDR3s include the opening cysteine and the closing phenylalanine or tryptophan. The D gene is left open where the match is weak. Size is omitted from some rows. Given values are once, few, many or a class for expanded clones.

j_gene: TRBJ1-4; d_gene: -; v_gene: TRBV28; abundance: -; CDR3nt: TGTGCCAGCAGTTTATCAACGGCGGGGGGCGCCGCAACTAATGAAAAACTGTTTTTT; CDR3aa: CASSLSTAGGAATNEKLFF
j_gene: TRBJ2-3; d_gene: -; v_gene: TRBV7-2; abundance: few; CDR3nt: TGTGCCAGCAACCGACCCAACACAGATACGCAGTATTTT; CDR3aa: CASNRPNTDTQYF
j_gene: TRBJ2-7; d_gene: -; v_gene: TRBV12-3/TRBV12-4; abundance: few; CDR3nt: TGTGCCAGCAGTTTAGTTATTGGCGAGCAGTACTTC; CDR3aa: CASSLVIGEQYF
j_gene: TRBJ1-1; d_gene: TRBD1; v_gene: TRBV3-1; abundance: -; CDR3nt: TGTGCCAGCAGGTTAACAGGGGACCCCCACGACGCTTTCTTT; CDR3aa: CASRLTGDPHDAFF
j_gene: TRBJ2-7; d_gene: TRBD1; v_gene: TRBV5-1; abundance: -; CDR3nt: TGCGCCAGCAGTTCTGGCAGGGGGAACCTCAATGAGCAGTACTTC; CDR3aa: CASSSGRGNLNEQYF
j_gene: TRBJ1-2; d_gene: -; v_gene: TRBV4-2; abundance: -; CDR3nt: TGTGCCAGCAGCCCACTCAGTGCGGTGAAGGGCTACACCTTC; CDR3aa: CASSPLSAVKGYTF
j_gene: TRBJ2-3; d_gene: -; v_gene: TRBV10-3; abundance: -; CDR3nt: TGTGCCATCACAGCGGTCAGCACAGATACGCAGTATTTT; CDR3aa: CAITAVSTDTQYF
j_gene: TRBJ2-7; d_gene: TRBD1; v_gene: TRBV7-2; abundance: -; CDR3nt: TGTGCCAGCAGCTTAGCGGGGGCAGGGGGTAATATCTACGAGCAGTACTTC; CDR3aa: CASSLAGAGGNIYEQYF
j_gene: TRBJ2-1; d_gene: -; v_gene: TRBV20-1; abundance: -; CDR3nt: TGCAGTGCTTCAATATATAGGTCCGGCTACAATGAGCAGTTCTTC; CDR3aa: CSASIYRSGYNEQFF
j_gene: TRBJ1-4; d_gene: TRBD1; v_gene: TRBV5-1; abundance: -; CDR3nt: TGCGCCAGCAGCTTCGCAGGGGGCCGGGGTGAAAAACTGTTTTTT; CDR3aa: CASSFAGGRGEKLFF
j_gene: TRBJ1-5; d_gene: -; v_gene: TRBV7-9; abundance: -; CDR3nt: TGTGCCAGCAGCCGAGAGGTTCAGCCCCAGCATTTT; CDR3aa: CASSREVQPQHF
j_gene: TRBJ2-4; d_gene: -; v_gene: TRBV5-5; abundance: -; CDR3nt: TGTGCCAGCAGCTTGGGGGCTAGCGCCCCCAAAAACATTCAGTACTTC; CDR3aa: CASSLGASAPKNIQYF
j_gene: TRBJ2-1; d_gene: TRBD2; v_gene: TRBV20-1; abundance: -; CDR3nt: TGCAGTGCTAGCTCGGGGGGATACTACAATGAGCAGTTCTTC; CDR3aa: CSASSGGYYNEQFF
j_gene: TRBJ2-5; d_gene: -; v_gene: TRBV11-2; abundance: many; CDR3nt: TGTGCCAGCAGTTTAGTGTCCGGGGTGGAGACCCAGTACTTC; CDR3aa: CASSLVSGVETQYF
j_gene: TRBJ1-2; d_gene: TRBD1; v_gene: TRBV20-1; abundance: -; CDR3nt: TGCAGTGCTAGCAGCCGGACAGGGTTCAATGGCTACACCTTC; CDR3aa: CSASSRTGFNGYTF
j_gene: TRBJ2-7; d_gene: -; v_gene: TRBV7-9; abundance: -; CDR3nt: TGTGCCAGCAGCTCTACAGGGTTCTCCTACGAGCAGTACTTC; CDR3aa: CASSSTGFSYEQYF
j_gene: TRBJ2-7; d_gene: -; v_gene: TRBV29-1; abundance: many; CDR3nt: TGCAGCGTCATCCTTCGGACAGAGCAGTACTTC; CDR3aa: CSVILRTEQYF
j_gene: TRBJ1-3; d_gene: -; v_gene: TRBV4-1; abundance: -; CDR3nt: TGCGCCAGCAGCCAAGAGATTCAGGGCTCGGACACCATATATTTT; CDR3aa: CASSQEIQGSDTIYF
j_gene: TRBJ2-1; d_gene: TRBD1; v_gene: TRBV20-1; abundance: few; CDR3nt: TGCAGTGCCTCGAATTTGGGGACAGGCTCCTACAATGAGCAGTTCTTC; CDR3aa: CSASNLGTGSYNEQFF
j_gene: TRBJ2-5; d_gene: TRBD1; v_gene: TRBV7-9; abundance: few; CDR3nt: TGTGCCAGCAGCTTACCCAGTCCCGGGACAGTGTGGGCCCCTACGTGGGAGCAGTACTTC; CDR3aa: CASSLPSPGTVWAPTWEQYF
j_gene: TRBJ2-5; d_gene: -; v_gene: TRBV7-9; abundance: few; CDR3nt: TGTGCCAGCAGCCCGGAGGTAATCCAAGAGACCCAGTACTTC; CDR3aa: CASSPEVIQETQYF
j_gene: TRBJ1-5; d_gene: -; v_gene: TRBV4-1; abundance: -; CDR3nt: TGCGCCAGCAGCGATACCCCCGGGTTCAATCAGCCCCAGCATTTT; CDR3aa: CASSDTPGFNQPQHF
j_gene: TRBJ1-2; d_gene: TRBD1; v_gene: TRBV2; abundance: -; CDR3nt: TGTGCCAGCAGTGAACTTAGACAGGGGATGGACTATGGCAACACCTTC; CDR3aa: CASSELRQGMDYGNTF
j_gene: TRBJ1-1; d_gene: -; v_gene: TRBV7-2; abundance: -; CDR3nt: TGTGCCAGCATCTTAGGGGTACAGCGAGAAGCTTTCTTT; CDR3aa: CASILGVQREAFF
j_gene: TRBJ2-3; d_gene: TRBD1; v_gene: TRBV20-1; abundance: -; CDR3nt: TGCAGTGCTCCCGCGGACAGGGGGGTCACAGATACGCAGTATTTT; CDR3aa: CSAPADRGVTDTQYF
j_gene: TRBJ1-5; d_gene: TRBD1; v_gene: TRBV6-1; abundance: -; CDR3nt: TGTGCCAGCAGTGTGGGACAGGGAACTCAGCCCCAGCATTTT; CDR3aa: CASSVGQGTQPQHF